A single TCR beta chain is shown here with its context. TCRdb reprocessed the 5' RACE reads and reports one entry per CDR3 protein, with no DNA. In total, the table holds approximately 400,000 distinct CDR3 sequences. These data originate in a study of monozygotic twins with inflammatory bowel disease. The TCR sequence derives from a human donor with ulcerative colitis or Crohn's disease, or a healthy co-twin of an affected twin (not recorded which). The sequenced material came from blood.

CDR3 residues: CASKGRDRLIEQFF. V usage is TRBV28 and J usage is TRBJ2-1; TCRdb names TRBD1, which stays unverified in the absence of DNA. The CDR3 contains 14 residues. The germline gives CDR1 MDHEN, CDR2 SYDVKM.